This TCR beta chain was sequenced during a study of blood T cell repertoires in COVID-19. About the research overall: Acute and convalescent COVID-19 samples came from the United States, Italy and Spain. T cells, B-cell-depleted T cells, or PBMCs provided the cDNA or gDNA that served as material.

Repertoires were generated with immunoSEQ multiplex PCR, while TCRdb's copy carries only in-frame clones and drops some. The table shows about 39,000 clones, with about 86% occurring only once. The CDR3 totals 17 residues. Trimming cost V 2 bases and J 0 bases; bases outside gene matches: 9. In germline, CDR1 is SGHDT, CDR2 YYEEEE. The source material was peripheral blood. J is TRBJ1-1 and V is TRBV5-6, with 8 nucleotides matching TRBD1. The clonotype was recovered from a man aged 40-49 years with active COVID-19. The CDR3 DNA is TGTGCCAGCAGCTTTCGGCAGGGGGCATACATGAACACTGAAGCTTTCTTT. Its protein product is CASSFRQGAYMNTEAFF.